A single sample is the source of the 27 T cell receptor beta chains below, sequenced in a study of vaccination effects on CD4 cells after COVID-19. The antigens of these receptors remain unknown. Prior to sequencing, the ViraFEST assay stimulated PBMC with viral peptide pools, which expanded the antigen-specific CD4+ T cells. Subsequent to a culture period of less than twelve days, CD4+ T cells were isolated. All participants had two doses of either the BNT162b2 or mRNA-1273 vaccine. The repertoire was sequenced with immunoSEQ multiplex PCR; TCRdb's copy has only in-frame clones and lacks some. The sample consists of tens of thousands of clones, about 86% of them appearing once. The sequencing here drew on CD4+ T cells from PBMCs cultured with HCoV-229E spike peptides, taken after COVID-19 vaccination. These receptors were taken from a human donor who received a COVID-19 vaccine.

V is TRBV23-1 and J is TRBJ2-2; TRBD1 might be the D (7 bases). TRBV23-1 is classed as an ORF, of uncertain function. V lost 2 bases and J lost 5, with 24 bases in between. CDR3 length: 19 residues. CDR3 coding DNA: TGCGCCAGCAGTCAAAAGTCAGCAGGGGGGTCCTATTGGACCGGGGAGCTGTTTTTT. This gives the protein CASSQKSAGGSYWTGELFF.

The CDR3 loop is CASRKQAGTGDFTSGNTIYF. The CDR3 DNA sequence: TGTGCCAGCAGAAAGCAAGCCGGGACAGGGGATTTCACTTCTGGAAACACCATATATTTT. V gene TRBV2 combines with J gene TRBJ1-3; 10 positions match TRBD1. The germline gives CDR1 SNHLY, CDR2 FYNNEI. V lost 6 bases, J lost 1 base, and 18 bases stayed unmatched. This CDR3 is built from 20 residues. The whole variable domain, filled in from reference TRBV2 and TRBJ1-3, reads EPEVTQTPSHQVTQMGQEVILRCVPISNHLYFYWYRQILGQKVEFLVSFYNNEISEKSEIFDDQFSVERPDGSNFTLKIRSTKLEDSAMYFCASRKQAGTGDFTSGNTIYFGEGSWLTVV.

This chain connects TRBV6-5 to TRBJ1-2, with 7 bases aligning to TRBD1. Per germline, CDR1 MNHEY and CDR2 SVGAGI. The CDR3 extends over 16 amino acids. Trimming removed 4 bases from V and 4 bases from J; junction bases left unmatched: 12. The CDR3 DNA follows: TGTGCCAGCAGTTCCCTGGGACAGTCTCAGATCTATGGCTACACCTTC. It yields the protein CASSSLGQSQIYGYTF.

V usage is TRBV6-1 and J usage is TRBJ2-7, with unresolved D. This CDR3 has 12 amino acids. The germline CDR1 and CDR2 sequences are MNHNS and SASEGT. The ends were cut back, 3 bases at V and 5 bases at J, with 8 bases in the middle. CDR3 in amino acids: CASSDWYNEQYV. CDR3 coding DNA: TGTGCCAGCAGTGATTGGTATAACGAGCAGTACGTC.

A few counts support this clone. This chain joins TRBV29-1 and TRBJ1-1; D not certain. The CDR3 consists of 14 residues. Trimming removed 2 bases at V and 1 base at J, with 11 bases between. Germline V lookup: CDR1 SQVTM, CDR2 ANQGSEA. Here the CDR3 DNA reads TGCAGCGTTGAACCCGGCCACCCGAACACTGAAGCTTTCTTT. This sequence encodes CSVEPGHPNTEAFF.

The V call is TRBV25-1, the J call TRBJ1-6; D is unresolved. Trimming stripped 8 bases from V and 3 bases from J, with 17 bases between. The germline gives CDR1 MGHDK, CDR2 SYGVNS. The CDR3 runs 16 residues. The CDR3 DNA reads as TGTGCCAGCTCCCTGGACGGTGGGGTCTATAATTCACCCCTCCACTTT. It translates to CASSLDGGVYNSPLHF.

The chain is built from TRBV5-8 and TRBJ1-1; no reliable D call. Deletions cut 3 bases from V and 4 bases from J, with 16 bases between. Germline CDR1 and CDR2: SGHTS and YDEGEE. The CDR3 runs 15 residues. CDR3 nucleotide sequence: TGTGCCAGCAGCTCGGCCGAAGGTTTTGGCACTGAAGCTTTCTTT. This gives the protein CASSSAEGFGTEAFF.

This sequence joins TRBV5-1 and TRBJ1-2, with 9 bases identical to TRBD1. Germline CDR1 and CDR2: SGHRS and YFSETQ. With 1 base clipped from V and 4 bases from J, the junction kept 8 bases outside the gene matches. The CDR3 length is 16 residues. The CDR3 sequence: CASSLQTGGDGYGYTF. The CDR3 coding sequence is TGCGCCAGCAGCTTGCAAACAGGGGGCGACGGCTATGGCTACACCTTC.

The genes are TRBV9 and TRBJ2-1, with 12 bases lining up with TRBD1. V gave up 3 bases and J gave up 8 bases; unmatched junction bases: 9. Germline V lookup: CDR1 SGDLS, CDR2 YYNGEE. The CDR3 sequence is 16 residues long. Written as DNA, the CDR3 is TGTGCCAGCAGCGCCCCGGGGACAGGGGGCGTCTATGAGCAGTTCTTC. This sequence encodes CASSAPGTGGVYEQFF.

This clone was seen more than once but under ten times. V and J are TRBV2 and TRBJ1-5; 10 nucleotides line up with TRBD1. Germline values: CDR1 SNHLY, CDR2 FYNNEI. After removal of 5 bases from V and 5 bases from J, the junction contained 9 bases not matched to a gene. This CDR3 has 16 amino acids. Here the CDR3 reads CASSSTGGVGDQPQHF. The CDR3 bases are TGTGCCAGCAGTTCGACAGGGGGCGTGGGTGATCAGCCCCAGCATTTT. The whole variable domain, filled in from reference TRBV2 and TRBJ1-5, reads EPEVTQTPSHQVTQMGQEVILRCVPISNHLYFYWYRQILGQKVEFLVSFYNNEISEKSEIFDDQFSVERPDGSNFTLKIRSTKLEDSAMYFCASSSTGGVGDQPQHFGDGTRLSIL.

This CDR3 is CASSLKPGGYTF. The CDR3 DNA reads as TGTGCCAGCAGTTTAAAACCCGGTGGCTACACCTTC. This sequence joins TRBV28 and TRBJ1-2; no clear D. Germline lookup yields CDR1 MDHEN and CDR2 SYDVKM. Trimming left V 2 bases short and J 7 bases short, with 8 bases between. The CDR3 has 12 residues.

This chain uses TRBV11-2 with TRBJ1-2; a weak D match, TRBD1 (5 bases). The CDR3 has 14 amino acids. Per the germline V gene, CDR1 is SGHAT and CDR2 is FQNNGV. Deletions cut 5 bases from V and 8 bases from J, with 18 bases between. Here the CDR3 DNA reads TGTGCCAGCAGCCCCCCTGGGCCCTGGGGGGGCTACACCTTC. Residues: CASSPPGPWGGYTF.

The V call is TRBV7-2, the J call TRBJ2-5, with 10 bases identical to TRBD2. CDR3 length: 14 amino acids. Germline CDR1 SGHTA, CDR2 FQGNSA. V dropped 5 bases and J dropped 3; count of bases not matched to a gene: 3. CDR3 residues: CASSLTSGEETQYF. In nucleotides, the CDR3 is TGTGCCAGCAGCCTTACTAGCGGGGAAGAGACCCAGTACTTC. The full variable domain, rest sourced from reference TRBV7-2 and TRBJ2-5, is GAGVSQSPSNKVTEKGKDVELRCDPISGHTALYWYRQSLGQGLEFLIYFQGNSAPDKSGLPSDRFSAERTGGSVSTLTIQRTQQEDSAVYLCASSLTSGEETQYFGPGTRLLVL.

This clone has a handful of counts. This sequence joins TRBV28 and TRBJ1-2; D uncertain. This CDR3 contains 12 residues. Germline assignment: CDR1 MDHEN and CDR2 SYDVKM. Trimming stripped 5 bases from V and 8 bases from J, with 12 bases between. The CDR3 DNA follows: TGTGCCAGCAGTGTTTCCGCGGGAGGCTACACCTTC. The encoded protein is CASSVSAGGYTF.

The CDR3, as DNA: TGTGCCAGCAGCGGCCCAGGTCATAATTCACCCCTCCACTTT. Its translation is CASSGPGHNSPLHF. The V call is TRBV6-5, the J call TRBJ1-6; no definite D call. CDR3 length equals 14 residues. CDR1 and CDR2 from the germline V gene are MNHEY and SVGAGI. Trimming shortened V by 6 bases and J by 5 bases, and 11 bases separated the two germline ends.

The chain links TRBV12-3 or TRBV12-4 to TRBJ2-3, with D hard to call. This CDR3 is built from 13 residues. V lost 3 bases and J lost 0, with 4 bases in between. This chain's CDR3 is CASSFSSTDTQYF. The CDR3 DNA sequence: TGTGCCAGCAGTTTCTCTAGCACAGATACGCAGTATTTT.

This CDR3 is CASSFLRDGGEAFF. The CDR3 DNA reads TGTGCCAGCAGCTTCCTCCGGGATGGAGGTGAAGCTTTCTTT. The chain employs TRBV7-9 and TRBJ1-1; the D is unclear. Trimming removed 3 bases from V and 7 bases from J, with 15 bases in between. The CDR3 runs to 14 residues. Germline CDR1 and CDR2: SEHNR and FQNEAQ (reference sequence).

The chain is built from TRBV7-9 and TRBJ2-2; D might be TRBD2 (6 bases). Looked up from germline, CDR1 is SEHNR and CDR2 is FQNEAQ (reference sequence). The CDR3 runs 15 residues. Trimming shortened V by 2 bases and J by 5 bases, and 12 bases separated the two germline ends. Written as DNA, the CDR3 is TGTGCCAGCAGCTTATTAGGCGGGGCGACCGGGGAGCTGTTTTTT. Translating it yields CASSLLGGATGELFF.

This chain connects TRBV27 to TRBJ2-1; D is perhaps TRBD1 (5 bases). Germline CDR1 MNHEY, CDR2 SMNVEV (reference sequence). Trimming removed 5 bases from V and 3 bases from J, with 14 bases in between. This CDR3 region has 15 residues. The CDR3 is CASSPDRTSYNEQFF. The CDR3 nucleotides are TGTGCCAGCAGTCCCGACCGGACAAGCTACAATGAGCAGTTCTTC.

This chain joins TRBV24-1 and TRBJ1-2; D ambiguous. Trimming stripped 3 bases from V and 7 bases from J, with 14 bases between. Germline CDR1 is KGHDR and CDR2 is SFDVKD. The CDR3 covers 14 residues. CDR3 protein: CATSDTGGSGGYTF. CDR3 coding DNA: TGTGCCACCAGTGATACGGGAGGATCGGGTGGCTACACCTTC.

J is TRBJ1-5 and V is TRBV19, with no clear D. The CDR3 is made up of 15 amino acids. Trimming took off 6 bases at V and 0 bases at J, with 12 bases between the two ends. The germline gives CDR1 LNHDA, CDR2 SQIVND (reference sequence). The CDR3 loop is CASRRNSHSNQPQHF. In DNA, the CDR3 is TGTGCCAGTAGGAGGAACAGCCATAGCAATCAGCCCCAGCATTTT.

The rearrangement links TRBV9 to TRBJ2-6, with no clear D. Germline V CDR1 and CDR2: SGDLS, YYNGEE. Between the trimmed V and J ends, which lost 0 bases and 4 bases, there was a span of 14 bases. The CDR3 runs 17 residues. CDR3 protein: CASSVGPRAAGANVLTF. The DNA of the CDR3 is TGTGCCAGCAGCGTAGGTCCCCGTGCGGCGGGGGCCAACGTCCTGACTTTC.

V usage is TRBV5-1 and J usage is TRBJ1-1; D is uncertain. The germline gives CDR1 SGHRS, CDR2 YFSETQ. The CDR3 is 17 amino acids. Trimming shortened V by 3 bases and J by 0 bases, and 18 bases separated the two germline ends. The CDR3 region is CASSSDPQGLLNTEAFF. The CDR3 DNA reads as TGCGCCAGCAGCTCCGACCCGCAAGGCCTCCTGAACACTGAAGCTTTCTTT.

The rearrangement links TRBV5-8 to TRBJ1-6; no clear D gene. Germline V lookup: CDR1 SGHTS, CDR2 YDEGEE. This CDR3 contains 17 residues. V was trimmed by 4 bases and J by 9 bases, leaving 23 bases between them. CDR3 loop: CASSPADLSSLSSPLHF. CDR3 DNA: TGTGCCAGCAGCCCTGCGGACCTATCAAGCCTATCTTCACCCCTCCACTTT.

The chain uses TRBV30 and TRBJ1-4, with D uncertain. V lost 2 bases and J lost 5, with 12 bases in between. Germline lookup yields CDR1 GTSNPN and CDR2 SVGIG (reference sequence). CDR3 length equals 14 residues. The CDR3 DNA reads TGTGCCTGGAGTAAGGACCGGGGAAATGAAAAACTGTTTTTT. Its translation: CAWSKDRGNEKLFF.

This clone was seen a single time. The chain carries TRBV5-1 and TRBJ1-1; D remains ambiguous. Trimming pared 0 bases from V and 1 base from J, leaving 10 bases between. Germline CDR1 reads SGHRS; CDR2 reads YFSETQ. CDR3 length: 15 residues. As DNA, the CDR3 is TGCGCCAGCAGCTTGGATGGGGATCGGAACACTGAAGCTTTCTTT. This encodes CASSLDGDRNTEAFF. The variable domain in full, with the rest retrieved from reference TRBV5-1 and TRBJ1-1, is KAGVTQTPRYLIKTRGQQVTLSCSPISGHRSVSWYQQTPGQGLQFLFEYFSETQRNKGNFPGRFSGRQFSNSRSEMNVSTLELGDSALYLCASSLDGDRNTEAFFGQGTRLTVV.

A single count supports this clone. This chain uses TRBV19 with TRBJ1-3; D gene uncertain. The germline V gene has CDR1 LNHDA and CDR2 SQIVND (reference sequence). The CDR3 covers 15 residues. V was clipped by 6 bases and J by 3 bases, with 15 bases between them. CDR3 coding DNA: TGTGCCAGTAGACCGCAGGACCGGGTTGGAAACACCATATATTTT. Amino acids: CASRPQDRVGNTIYF.